This T cell receptor beta chain emerged from a study of blood T cell repertoires in COVID-19. This clone was detected only once. V was pared by 2 bases and J by 4 bases, with 8 bases between. The CDR3 totals 12 residues. In germline, CDR1 is SQVTM, CDR2 ANQGSEA. Clones were sequenced by immunoSEQ multiplex PCR, and TCRdb holds only the in-frame ones, with some missing. The sample holds approximately 82,000 clones; approximately 90% are singletons and the top ten take 1% to 1.5%. The source is a woman in her forties or fifties with acute COVID-19. The chain links TRBV29-1 to TRBJ1-2; D uncertain. The sample consisted of PBMCs or T cells enriched from blood (not recorded which). Here the CDR3 reads CSVEKNSYGYTF. CDR3 in DNA: TGCAGCGTTGAAAAGAACAGCTATGGCTACACCTTC.